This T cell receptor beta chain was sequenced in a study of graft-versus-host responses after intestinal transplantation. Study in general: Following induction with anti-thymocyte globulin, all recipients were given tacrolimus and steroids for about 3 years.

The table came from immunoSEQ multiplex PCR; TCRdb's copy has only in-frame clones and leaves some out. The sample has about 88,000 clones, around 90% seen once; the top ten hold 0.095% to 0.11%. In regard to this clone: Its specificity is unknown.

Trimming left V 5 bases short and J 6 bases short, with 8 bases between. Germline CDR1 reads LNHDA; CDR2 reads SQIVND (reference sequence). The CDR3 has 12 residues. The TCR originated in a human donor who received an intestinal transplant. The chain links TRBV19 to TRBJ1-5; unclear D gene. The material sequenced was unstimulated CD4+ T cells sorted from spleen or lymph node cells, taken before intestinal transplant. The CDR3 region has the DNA TGTGCCAGTAGTCTACTCGGTCAGCCCCAGCATTTT. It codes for CASSLLGQPQHF.